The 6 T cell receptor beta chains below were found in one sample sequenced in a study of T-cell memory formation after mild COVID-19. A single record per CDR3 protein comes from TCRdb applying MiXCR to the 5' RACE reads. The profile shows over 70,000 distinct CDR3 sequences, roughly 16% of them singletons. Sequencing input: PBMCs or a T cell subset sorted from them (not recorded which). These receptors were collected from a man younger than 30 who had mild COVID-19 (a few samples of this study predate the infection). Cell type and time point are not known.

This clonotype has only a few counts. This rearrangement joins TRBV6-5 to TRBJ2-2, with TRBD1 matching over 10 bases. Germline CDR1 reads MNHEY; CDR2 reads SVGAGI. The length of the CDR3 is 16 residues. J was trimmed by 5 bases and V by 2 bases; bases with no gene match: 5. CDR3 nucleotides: TGTGCCAGCAGTTACCCAGGACAGGGGGGGACCGGGGAGCTGTTTTTT. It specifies CASSYPGQGGTGELFF.

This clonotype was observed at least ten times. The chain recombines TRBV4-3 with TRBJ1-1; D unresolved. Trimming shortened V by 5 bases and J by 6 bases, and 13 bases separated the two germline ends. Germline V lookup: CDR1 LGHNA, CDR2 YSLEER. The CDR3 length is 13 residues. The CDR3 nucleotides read TGCGCCAGCAGCAGGCCGGACGGCGCTGAAGCTTTCTTT. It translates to CASSRPDGAEAFF.

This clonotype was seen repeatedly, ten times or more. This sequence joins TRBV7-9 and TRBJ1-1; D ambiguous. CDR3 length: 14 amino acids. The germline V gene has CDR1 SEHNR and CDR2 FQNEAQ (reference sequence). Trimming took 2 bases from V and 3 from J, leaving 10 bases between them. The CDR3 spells CASSLSGWDTEAFF. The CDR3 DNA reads TGTGCCAGCAGCTTATCGGGGTGGGACACTGAAGCTTTCTTT. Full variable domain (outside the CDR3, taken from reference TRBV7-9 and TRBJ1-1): DTGVSQNPRHKITKRGQNVTFRCDPISEHNRLYWYRQTLGQGPEFLTYFQNEAQLEKSRLLSDRFSAERPKGSFSTLEIQRTEQGDSAMYLCASSLSGWDTEAFFGQGTRLTVV.

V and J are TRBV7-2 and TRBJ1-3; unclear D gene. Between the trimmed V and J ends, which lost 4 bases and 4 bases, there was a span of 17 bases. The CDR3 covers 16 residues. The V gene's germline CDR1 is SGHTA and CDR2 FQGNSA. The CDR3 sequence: CASSSPLERAGNTIYF. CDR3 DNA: TGTGCCAGCAGCTCACCTTTGGAAAGGGCCGGAAACACCATATATTTT.

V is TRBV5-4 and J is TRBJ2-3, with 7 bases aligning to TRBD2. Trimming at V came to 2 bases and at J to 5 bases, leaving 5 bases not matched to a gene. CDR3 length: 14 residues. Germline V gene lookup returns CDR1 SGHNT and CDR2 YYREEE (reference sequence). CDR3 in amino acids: CASSFRGGGDTQYF. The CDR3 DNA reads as TGTGCCAGCAGCTTCCGCGGGGGTGGAGATACGCAGTATTTT.

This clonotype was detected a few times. The CDR3 DNA follows: TGTGCCAGCAGCCCTGGACAGGACTATGGCTACACCTTC. Residues: CASSPGQDYGYTF. V and J are TRBV11-2 and TRBJ1-2; TRBD1 matches at 7 bases. The CDR3 is made up of 13 amino acids. Germline CDR1 SGHAT, CDR2 FQNNGV. V was clipped by 5 bases and J by 3 bases; unmatched bases: 3. The variable domain in full, with the rest retrieved from reference TRBV11-2 and TRBJ1-2, is EAGVAQSPRYKIIEKRQSVAFWCNPISGHATLYWYQQILGQGPKLLIQFQNNGVVDDSQLPKDRFSAERLKGVDSTLKIQPAKLEDSAVYLCASSPGQDYGYTFGSGTRLTVV.